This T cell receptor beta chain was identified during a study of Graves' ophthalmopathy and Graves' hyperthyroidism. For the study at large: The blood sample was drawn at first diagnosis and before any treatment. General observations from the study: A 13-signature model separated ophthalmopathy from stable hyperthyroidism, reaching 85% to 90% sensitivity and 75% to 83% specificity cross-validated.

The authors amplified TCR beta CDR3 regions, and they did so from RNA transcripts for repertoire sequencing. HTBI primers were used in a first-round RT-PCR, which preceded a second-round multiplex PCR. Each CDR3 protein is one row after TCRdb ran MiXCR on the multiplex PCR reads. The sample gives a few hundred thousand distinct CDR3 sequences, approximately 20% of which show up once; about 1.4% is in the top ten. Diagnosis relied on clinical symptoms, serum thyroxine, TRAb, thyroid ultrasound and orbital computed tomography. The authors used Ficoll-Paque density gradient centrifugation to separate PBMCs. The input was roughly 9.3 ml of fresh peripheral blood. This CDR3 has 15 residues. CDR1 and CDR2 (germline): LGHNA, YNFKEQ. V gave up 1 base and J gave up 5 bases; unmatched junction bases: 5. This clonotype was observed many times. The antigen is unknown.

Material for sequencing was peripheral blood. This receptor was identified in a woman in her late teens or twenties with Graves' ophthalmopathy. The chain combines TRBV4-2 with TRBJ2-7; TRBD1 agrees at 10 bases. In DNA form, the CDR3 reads TGTGCCAGCAGCCAAGGGGACAGGGGTGGACACGAGCAGTACTTC. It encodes CASSQGDRGGHEQYF.